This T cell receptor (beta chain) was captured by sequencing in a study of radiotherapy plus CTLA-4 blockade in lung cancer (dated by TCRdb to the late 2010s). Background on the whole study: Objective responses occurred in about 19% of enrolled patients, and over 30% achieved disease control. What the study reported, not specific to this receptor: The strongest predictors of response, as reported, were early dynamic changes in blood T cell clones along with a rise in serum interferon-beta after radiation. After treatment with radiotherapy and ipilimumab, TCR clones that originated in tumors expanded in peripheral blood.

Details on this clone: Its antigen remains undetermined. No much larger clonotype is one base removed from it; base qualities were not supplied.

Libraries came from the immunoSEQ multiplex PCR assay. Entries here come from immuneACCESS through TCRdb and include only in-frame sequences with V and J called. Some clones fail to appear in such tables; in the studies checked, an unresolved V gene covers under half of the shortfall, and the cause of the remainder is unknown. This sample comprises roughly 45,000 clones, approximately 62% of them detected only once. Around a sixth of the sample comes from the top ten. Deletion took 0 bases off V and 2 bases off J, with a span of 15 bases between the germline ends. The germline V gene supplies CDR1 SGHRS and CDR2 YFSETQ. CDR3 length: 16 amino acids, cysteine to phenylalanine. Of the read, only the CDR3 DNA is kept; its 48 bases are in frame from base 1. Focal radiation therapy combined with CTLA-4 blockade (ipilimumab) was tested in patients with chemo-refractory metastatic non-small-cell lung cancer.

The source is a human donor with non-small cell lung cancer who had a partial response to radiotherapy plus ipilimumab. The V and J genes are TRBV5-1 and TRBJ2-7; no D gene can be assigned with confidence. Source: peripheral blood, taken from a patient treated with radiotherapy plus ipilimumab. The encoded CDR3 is CASSLGRSMGTYEQYF. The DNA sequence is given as TGCGCCAGCAGCTTGGGACGATCCATGGGCACCTACGAGCAGTACTTC.